The clone carrying this T cell receptor (beta chain) was seen at least ten times. Time point here: longitudinal time-point 1 (baseline). This record comes from a study of neurological immune-mediated disorders. V was trimmed by 0 bases and J by 4 bases, leaving 16 bases between them. The germline gives CDR1 SGHKS, CDR2 YYEKEE (reference sequence). CDR3 size: 16 residues. One entry per CDR3 protein, called by TCRdb with MiXCR from the 5' RACE reads. Of some 60,000 distinct CDR3 sequences listed, about 11% are singletons. The receptor was derived from a male donor with HTLV-1-associated myelopathy (HAM/TSP). The V and J genes are TRBV5-5 and TRBJ1-1; no definite D call. The sample comprised PBMCs. CDR3 bases: TGTGCCAGCAGCTTGGTGGTCTCGGGGAGTGGCACTGAAGCTTTCTTT. Translating gives CASSLVVSGSGTEAFF.